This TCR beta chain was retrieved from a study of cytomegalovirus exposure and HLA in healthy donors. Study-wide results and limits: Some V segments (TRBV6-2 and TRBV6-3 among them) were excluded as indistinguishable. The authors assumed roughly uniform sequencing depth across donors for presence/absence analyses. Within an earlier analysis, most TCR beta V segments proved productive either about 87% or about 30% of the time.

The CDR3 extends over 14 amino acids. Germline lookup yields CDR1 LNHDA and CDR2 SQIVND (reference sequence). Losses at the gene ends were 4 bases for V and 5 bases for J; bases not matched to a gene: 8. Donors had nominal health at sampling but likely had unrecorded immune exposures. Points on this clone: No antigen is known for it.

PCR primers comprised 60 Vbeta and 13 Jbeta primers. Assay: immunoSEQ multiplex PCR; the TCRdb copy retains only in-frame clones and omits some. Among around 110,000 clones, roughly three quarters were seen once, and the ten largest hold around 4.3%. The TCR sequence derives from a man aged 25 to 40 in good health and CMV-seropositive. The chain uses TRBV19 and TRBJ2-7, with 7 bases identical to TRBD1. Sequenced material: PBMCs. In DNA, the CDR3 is TGTGCCAGTAGTAGAGGGGGCGACGTGCACGAGCAGTACTTC. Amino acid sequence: CASSRGGDVHEQYF.